The present T cell receptor beta chain was sequenced within a study of Graves' ophthalmopathy and Graves' hyperthyroidism. The table lists this clonotype with a few counts. From RNA, the CDR3 regions of TCR beta chains were amplified and sequenced. RT-PCR with HTBI primers came first, then second-round multiplex PCR. TCRdb used MiXCR to reprocess the multiplex PCR reads, holding one entry per CDR3 protein. This sample has around 1.1 million distinct CDR3 sequences, with 35% to 40% found just once. Newly diagnosed, the hyperthyroidism patients had under 2 months' duration and were aged 18 to 65. Establishment of the diagnosis relied upon clinical symptoms, serum thyroxine, TRAb, thyroid ultrasound and orbital computed tomography. Germline loops: CDR1 SGHAT, CDR2 FQNNGV. CDR3 length equals 12 residues. Trimming left V 6 bases short and J 7 bases short, with 12 bases between.

The sample consisted of peripheral blood or thyroid tissue (not recorded which). This clonotype was obtained from an adult man with Graves' hyperthyroidism. This chain links TRBV11-2 with TRBJ2-5; no firm D call. CDR3 sequence (DNA): TGTGCCAGCAGGTCTCCCACGGGGACCCAGTACTTC. Translating gives CASRSPTGTQYF.